These 30 T cell receptor beta chains were sequenced from one sample in a study of vaccination and CD4 T cells after COVID-19. Specified treatment: approximately nine-day PBMC culture with coronavirus spike peptide pools or control peptides (ViraFEST assay). Gathered ahead of the COVID-19 pandemic (2011-2018) were the CD4+ T cells of the unexposed donor. These TCRs' antigens remain unknown. Cultured CD4+ T-cell DNA underwent Oncomine TCR Beta short-read sequencing. The template was genomic DNA from cultured CD4+ T cells. From the PCR reads, TCRdb called clonotypes with MiXCR, one entry per CDR3 protein. The sample consists of roughly 7,600 distinct CDR3 sequences, 30% to 40% of them appearing once. Sequenced sample: CD4+ T cells from blood, cultured in vitro. The receptors were gathered from a human donor in good health.

The chain combines TRBV24-1 with TRBJ2-1; D is perhaps TRBD2 (5 bases). Per germline, CDR1 KGHDR and CDR2 SFDVKD. Trimming took 4 bases from V and 9 from J, leaving 15 bases between them. This CDR3 spans 14 amino acids. The CDR3 DNA reads as TGTGCCACCAGTGAGGCGGGCCAGACGGTTGAGCAGTTCTTC. Translating gives CATSEAGQTVEQFF.

This chain joins TRBV10-3 and TRBJ2-1; D tentatively fits TRBD1 or TRBD2 (6 bases each). The CDR3 runs to 16 residues. The germline CDR1 and CDR2 sequences are ENHRY and SYGVKD. Trimming pared 4 bases from V and 7 bases from J, leaving 20 bases between. CDR3 DNA sequence: TGTGCCATCAGTGGCGGTTTAGGGGGAGGCCCAAATGAGCAGTTCTTC. It yields the protein CAISGGLGGGPNEQFF.

In this sample, this clonotype turned up a few times. CDR3 coding DNA: TGTGCCAGCAGTTTTTCCCCACTTGATCCGGCCGCCCTCTCCTACGAGCAGTACTTC. It specifies CASSFSPLDPAALSYEQYF. This rearrangement joins TRBV28 to TRBJ2-7; D gene uncertain. This CDR3 contains 19 residues. The ends were cut back, 3 bases at V and 0 bases at J, with 24 bases in the middle. The germline CDR1 and CDR2 sequences are MDHEN and SYDVKM.

This chain links TRBV6-1 with TRBJ2-2, with TRBD2 as a possible D gene (6 bases). Trimming pared 4 bases from V and 4 bases from J, leaving 10 bases between. This CDR3 contains 14 residues. In germline, CDR1 is MNHNS, CDR2 SASEGT. Here the CDR3 DNA reads TGTGCCAGCAGTGCGCGGGAAGGCACCGGGGAGCTGTTTTTT. Protein: CASSAREGTGELFF.

This clonotype is labeled medium-sized. V gene TRBV20-1 combines with J gene TRBJ1-1; D unresolved. V dropped 3 bases and J dropped 5 bases, with 10 bases sitting between them. Germline V gene sequence: CDR1 DFQATT, CDR2 SNEGSKA (reference sequence). This CDR3 region has 12 residues. The CDR3 DNA reads as TGCAGTGCTAGGGTTGGAAGTACTGAAGCTTTCTTT. Protein sequence: CSARVGSTEAFF.

By its share, this clonotype is medium-sized. V gene TRBV20-1 combines with J gene TRBJ2-7; D gene unclear. V was shortened by 5 bases and J by 0 bases, with 8 bases between the two germline ends. The germline CDR1 and CDR2 sequences are DFQATT and SNEGSKA (reference sequence). CDR3 length: 12 amino acids. The CDR3 reads CSASSPSYEQYF. The CDR3 coding sequence is TGCAGTGCTTCCAGTCCCTCCTACGAGCAGTACTTC.

This clonotype rates as medium-sized (0.01 to 0.1%). The chain uses TRBV27 and TRBJ1-2; D might be TRBD1 (6 bases). The CDR3 length is 16 residues. Germline V gene lookup returns CDR1 MNHEY and CDR2 SMNVEV (reference sequence). V lost 3 bases, J lost 0 bases, and 14 bases lay in between. The chain's CDR3 is CASSLGHRYSNYGYTF. The CDR3, as DNA: TGTGCCAGCAGTTTGGGACACCGGTATTCTAACTATGGCTACACCTTC.

The count of this clonotype is one. The germline gene is not matched at one end of the junction; a read error may be the cause. The chain employs TRBV7-9 and TRBJ1-1, with 10 bases aligning to TRBD1. Germline V gene lookup returns CDR1 SEHNR and CDR2 FQNEAQ (reference sequence). The CDR3 runs to 15 residues. CDR3 nucleotide sequence: TGCGCCAGCAGTTTTACCGGGACAGGGGCCACTGAAGCTTTCTTT. Its translation: CASSFTGTGATEAFF.

This chain joins TRBV4-1 and TRBJ1-5; TRBD1 agrees at 9 bases. The trim removed 4 bases at V and 0 bases at J, leaving 7 bases unmatched. CDR3 length equals 17 residues. The germline V gene encodes CDR1 MGHRA and CDR2 YSYEKL. The chain's CDR3 is CASSLRTGADSNQPQHF. The CDR3 DNA is TGCGCCAGCAGCCTCCGGACAGGGGCGGATAGCAATCAGCCCCAGCATTTT.

The rearrangement joins TRBV19 to TRBJ2-6; D unresolved. V was clipped by 3 bases and J by 2 bases, with 2 bases between them. The CDR3 has 13 residues. CDR1 is LNHDA and CDR2 is SQIVND in the germline V gene (reference sequence). The CDR3 protein is CASSITGANVLTF. For the CDR3, the DNA is TGTGCCAGTAGTATTACTGGGGCCAACGTCCTGACTTTC.

The J gene is TRBJ1-1, the V gene TRBV30; D is perhaps TRBD1 (5 bases). Germline CDR1 and CDR2: GTSNPN and SVGIG (reference sequence). CDR3 length: 14 amino acids. V was pared by 0 bases and J by 1 base, with 9 bases between. CDR3 in amino acids: CAWSVGTANTEAFF. The CDR3 region has the DNA TGTGCCTGGAGTGTAGGGACGGCGAACACTGAAGCTTTCTTT. Full variable domain (remainder filled in from reference TRBV30 and TRBJ1-1): SQTIHQWPATLVQPVGSPLSLECTVEGTSNPNLYWYRQAAGRGLQLLFYSVGIGQISSEVPQNLSASRPQDRQFILSSKKLLLSDSGFYLCAWSVGTANTEAFFGQGTRLTVV.

This chain uses TRBV20-1 with TRBJ2-7; 7 bases are a match to TRBD2. With V trimmed by 3 bases and J by 7 bases, 15 bases remained unmatched. CDR3 length equals 15 residues. Germline V gene lookup returns CDR1 DFQATT and CDR2 SNEGSKA (reference sequence). This CDR3 reads CSASSGRANWGEQYF. CDR3 nucleotides: TGCAGTGCTAGTAGTGGGAGGGCCAATTGGGGGGAGCAGTACTTC.

The rearrangement joins TRBV2 to TRBJ1-1; perhaps TRBD1 as D (5 bases). V dropped 3 bases and J dropped 4 bases, with 12 bases sitting between them. Germline V gene lookup returns CDR1 SNHLY and CDR2 FYNNEI. The CDR3 contains 14 residues. CDR3 nucleotide sequence: TGTGCCAGCAGTGAGTGGGGCTCGGGCACTGAAGCTTTCTTT. Its protein is CASSEWGSGTEAFF.

This clonotype was found a few times. The chain uses TRBV20-1 and TRBJ1-1, with a possible D match to TRBD1 (5 bases). The ends were cut back, 7 bases at V and 0 bases at J, with 9 bases in the middle. CDR3 length: 12 amino acids. The germline CDR1 and CDR2 sequences are DFQATT and SNEGSKA (reference sequence). DNA for the CDR3: TGCAGTGGGACGGACATGAACACTGAAGCTTTCTTT. Translation gives CSGTDMNTEAFF.

Turning to this clonotype: Its ends do not fully match the called genes, so a read error is possible. V gene TRBV20-1 combines with J gene TRBJ1-1; D not certain. The CDR3 sequence is 11 residues long. The V gene's germline CDR1 is DFQATT and CDR2 SNEGSKA (reference sequence). CDR3 nucleotide sequence: TGCAGTGCTAGAGACTACACAGAAGCTTTCTTT. It encodes CSARDYTEAFF.

This clonotype was recorded a few times. This sequence joins TRBV6-1 and TRBJ1-5, with 7 bases that match TRBD1. CDR3 size: 13 residues. The junction had 0 bases not matched to a gene; V was cut back by 6 bases and J by 1 base. Germline V gene sequence: CDR1 MNHNS, CDR2 SASEGT. The CDR3: CASRTGSNQPQHF. The CDR3 DNA sequence: TGTGCCAGCAGGACAGGGAGCAATCAGCCCCAGCATTTT.

The chain recombines TRBV20-1 with TRBJ1-5, with 8 bases lining up with TRBD1. V dropped 5 bases and J dropped 1; count of bases not matched to a gene: 7. This CDR3 comprises 15 residues. Germline assignment: CDR1 DFQATT and CDR2 SNEGSKA (reference sequence). The CDR3 DNA is TGCAGTGCTCGTCGGGGACAGGCGAGCAATCAGCCCCAGCATTTT. Translation: CSARRGQASNQPQHF.

The genes are TRBV20-1 and TRBJ2-5; D might be TRBD1 (5 bases). The germline V and J ends were trimmed by 5 bases and 3 bases, with 19 bases remaining between them. CDR1 is DFQATT, CDR2 SNEGSKA, per germline (reference sequence). This CDR3 is 15 amino acids long. The DNA for the CDR3 is TGCAGTGCTTACCTAGGTGCTACAGGCAAAGAGACCCAGTACTTC. Translation: CSAYLGATGKETQYF.

CDR3 sequence (DNA): TGTGCCAGCAGTTCCACCGGGTCCGGGCAGCCCCAGCATTTT. This translates into CASSSTGSGQPQHF. The chain employs TRBV2 and TRBJ1-5; D unresolved. With 5 bases removed from V and 7 bases from J, the gap between germline ends came to 15 bases. Germline V CDR1 and CDR2: SNHLY, FYNNEI. The CDR3 loop spans 14 amino acids.

CDR3 residues: CASSERTPQGTQYF. In DNA, the CDR3 is TGCGCCAGCAGTGAGAGGACTCCCCAGGGTACGCAGTATTTT. The chain joins TRBV10-2 to TRBJ2-3; D may correspond to TRBD1 or TRBD2 (5 bases each). The CDR3 is 14 amino acids. V lost 2 bases and J 8 bases, leaving 14 bases between the germline ends. CDR1 is WSHSY and CDR2 is SAAADI in the germline V gene.

This chain joins TRBV7-8 and TRBJ1-5, with D maybe TRBD1 (5 bases). Germline V lookup: CDR1 SGHVS, CDR2 FQNEAQ. Trimming cost V 4 bases and J 4 bases, with 20 bases left between them. The CDR3 has 17 residues. The CDR3 DNA reads TGTGCCAGCAGCTCCCCTTTACCCGCAGGGAGAAATCAGCCCCAGCATTTT. Protein sequence: CASSSPLPAGRNQPQHF.

The rearrangement joins TRBV20-1 to TRBJ1-4; D remains ambiguous. This CDR3 region has 16 residues. The germline V gene has CDR1 DFQATT and CDR2 SNEGSKA (reference sequence). Deletions cut 0 bases from V and 0 bases from J, with 11 bases between. The CDR3: CSARDRSRATNEKLFF. For the CDR3, the DNA is TGCAGTGCTAGAGATCGGTCGAGAGCAACTAATGAAAAACTGTTTTTT.

This clonotype is medium-sized in the sample. The gene calls are TRBV20-1 and TRBJ1-5, with 8 nucleotides matching TRBD1. This CDR3 region has 13 residues. CDR1 is DFQATT, CDR2 SNEGSKA, per germline (reference sequence). After removal of 6 bases from V and 5 bases from J, the junction contained 6 bases not matched to a gene. Here the CDR3 reads CSAPGTGDQPQHF. As DNA, the CDR3 is TGCAGTGCCCCTGGGACAGGTGATCAGCCCCAGCATTTT.

This rearrangement joins TRBV28 to TRBJ2-7; perhaps TRBD1 as D (5 bases). The CDR3 sequence is 15 residues long. CDR1 MDHEN and CDR2 SYDVKM come from the germline V gene. V was cut by 6 bases and J by 3 bases, with 18 bases left in between. CDR3 sequence reads: CASRPPLGQGYEQYF. CDR3 nucleotides: TGTGCCAGCAGACCTCCCCTAGGGCAGGGCTACGAGCAGTACTTC.

The chain combines TRBV19 with TRBJ2-5; 7 positions match TRBD1. Germline-derived CDR1 and CDR2 are LNHDA and SQIVND (reference sequence). The CDR3 covers 14 residues. Unmatched junction bases numbered 12, after V lost 10 bases and J lost 4 bases. The CDR3: CATSKSTGVETQYF. Here the CDR3 DNA reads TGTGCCACCTCCAAGAGTACAGGGGTAGAGACCCAGTACTTC. The complete variable domain, with remaining parts taken from reference TRBV19 and TRBJ2-5, reads DGGITQSPKYLFRKEGQNVTLSCEQNLNHDAMYWYRQDPGQGLRLIYYSQIVNDFQKGDIAEGYSVSREKKESFPLTVTSAQKNPTAFYLCATSKSTGVETQYFGPGTRLLVL.

This clonotype was observed a handful of times. The rearrangement links TRBV11-2 to TRBJ1-2; D call uncertain. Germline V lookup: CDR1 SGHAT, CDR2 FQNNGV. V dropped 1 base and J dropped 8 bases, with 8 bases sitting between them. This CDR3 region has 12 residues. The CDR3 DNA sequence: TGTGCCAGCAGCTTAGGAGGGAGCGGCTACACCTTC. Protein product: CASSLGGSGYTF.

This chain joins TRBV20-1 and TRBJ2-3; 11 bases map to TRBD2. Germline assignment: CDR1 DFQATT and CDR2 SNEGSKA (reference sequence). The CDR3 runs to 14 residues. V lost 0 bases, J lost 13 bases, and 9 bases stayed unmatched. Here the CDR3 DNA reads TGCAGTGCTAGAGATCGACTAGCGGGAATGAGAAAGTATTTT. This codes for CSARDRLAGMRKYF.

The V gene is TRBV27, the J gene TRBJ2-1; D possibly uses TRBD1 or TRBD2 (5 bases each). This CDR3 is 15 amino acids long. Germline V gives CDR1 MNHEY, CDR2 SMNVEV (reference sequence). The V and J ends lost 4 bases and 6 bases respectively, with 16 bases between them. In nucleotides, the CDR3 is TGTGCCAGCAGTTCAGGGACCAAGGGTTGCAATGAGCAGTTCTTC. As protein: CASSSGTKGCNEQFF.

J is TRBJ2-5 and V is TRBV5-4, with D possibly being TRBD1 (5 bases). The CDR3 is 16 residues long. Trimming took 4 bases from V and 5 from J, leaving 21 bases between them. The germline gives CDR1 SGHNT, CDR2 YYREEE (reference sequence). The CDR3 is CASSHKGRDLQETQYF. The CDR3 bases are TGTGCCAGCAGCCACAAGGGCAGGGATCTTCAGGAGACCCAGTACTTC.

The sample holds a few counts of this clonotype. The chain links TRBV20-1 to TRBJ1-6, with a tentative D call TRBD1 (5 bases). V lost 2 bases, J lost 8 bases, and 10 bases lay in between. CDR3 length equals 13 residues. Germline assignment: CDR1 DFQATT and CDR2 SNEGSKA (reference sequence). The CDR3 loop reads CSARPRGDSPLHF. In nucleotides, the CDR3 is TGCAGTGCTAGACCCCGGGGGGATTCACCCCTCCACTTT.